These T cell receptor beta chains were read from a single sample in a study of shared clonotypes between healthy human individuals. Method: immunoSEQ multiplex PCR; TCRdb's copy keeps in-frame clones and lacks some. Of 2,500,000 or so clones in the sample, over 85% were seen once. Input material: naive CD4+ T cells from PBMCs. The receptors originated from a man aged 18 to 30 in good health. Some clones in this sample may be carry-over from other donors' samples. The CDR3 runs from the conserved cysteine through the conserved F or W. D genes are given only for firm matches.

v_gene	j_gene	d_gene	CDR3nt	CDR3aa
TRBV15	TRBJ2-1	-	TGTGCCACCAGCAGCAGGACCCCCTACAATGAGCAGTTCTTC	CATSSRTPYNEQFF
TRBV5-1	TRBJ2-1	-	TGCGCCAGCAGCTTGGTCCTAGCCCACTCCTACAATGAGCAGTTCTTC	CASSLVLAHSYNEQFF
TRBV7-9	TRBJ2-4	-	TGTGCCAGCAGCTTAGAGGGGTCCAAAAACATTCAGTACTTC	CASSLEGSKNIQYF
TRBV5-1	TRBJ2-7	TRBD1	TGCGCCAGCAGCTTGGAGCCAGGGGGTTCCTACGAGCAGTACTTC	CASSLEPGGSYEQYF
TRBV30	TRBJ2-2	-	TGTGCCTGGACCAGGGGACCGGCCCCCGGGGAGCTGTTTTTT	CAWTRGPAPGELFF
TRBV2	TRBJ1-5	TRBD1	TGTGCCAGCAGTGAGTCGGGACAGGGTTGGCAGCCCCAGCATTTT	CASSESGQGWQPQHF
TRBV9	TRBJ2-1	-	TGTGCCAGCAGCGGTGGCCCCCCAGCGTACAATGAGCAGTTCTTC	CASSGGPPAYNEQFF
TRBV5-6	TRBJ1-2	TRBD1	TGTGCCAGCAGCTTACGGACAGGGCCTGGCTACACCTTC	CASSLRTGPGYTF
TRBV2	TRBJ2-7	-	TGTGCCAGCAGTGAAGGGCCCTCGAGGGGAGGCGAGCAGTACTTC	CASSEGPSRGGEQYF
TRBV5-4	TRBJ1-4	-	TGTGCCAGCAGCCTGTGGGGTGCCAGCGGGGAAAAACTGTTTTTT	CASSLWGASGEKLFF
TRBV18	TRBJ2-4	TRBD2	TGTGCCAGCTCATCCCGGGGTAGCGGGAGTTCTGAAAACATTCAGTACTTC	CASSSRGSGSSENIQYF
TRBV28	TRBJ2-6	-	TGTGCCAGCAGTTTATTTTTCTCTGGGGCCAACGTCCTGACTTTC	CASSLFFSGANVLTF